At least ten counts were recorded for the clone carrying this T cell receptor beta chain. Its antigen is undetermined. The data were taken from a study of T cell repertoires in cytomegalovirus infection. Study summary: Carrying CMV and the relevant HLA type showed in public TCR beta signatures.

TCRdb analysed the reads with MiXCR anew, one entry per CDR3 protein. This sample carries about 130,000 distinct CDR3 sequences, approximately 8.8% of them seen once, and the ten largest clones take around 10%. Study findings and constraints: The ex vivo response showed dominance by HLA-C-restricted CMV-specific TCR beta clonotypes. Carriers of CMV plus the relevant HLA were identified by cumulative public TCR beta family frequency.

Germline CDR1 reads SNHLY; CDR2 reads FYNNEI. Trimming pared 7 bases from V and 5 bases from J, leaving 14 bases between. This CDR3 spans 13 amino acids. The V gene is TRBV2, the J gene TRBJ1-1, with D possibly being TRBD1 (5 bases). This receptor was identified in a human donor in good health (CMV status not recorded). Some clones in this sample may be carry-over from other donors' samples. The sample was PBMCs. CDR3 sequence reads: CASTSGKGTEAFF. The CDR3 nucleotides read TGTGCCAGCACTTCAGGGAAAGGGACTGAAGCTTTCTTT.